This is a list of T cell receptor beta chains from one sample in a study of blood T cell repertoires in COVID-19. Only in-frame clones appear in the TCRdb table, and some are missing; sequencing was by immunoSEQ multiplex PCR. Of more than 95,000 clones listed, 84% are singletons. Material: peripheral blood. Receptors were obtained from a human donor in a cohort sampled during active COVID-19. The CDR3 runs from the conserved cysteine through the conserved F or W. Fields, in order: clone size, V gene, J gene, D gene, CDR3 protein, CDR3 DNA. The D gene is left open where the match is weak. Only some rows state a clone size, as once, few, many or a class for expanded clones.

>NA|TRBV5-1|TRBJ1-4|TRBD1
CASSDRVQPSNEKLFF
TGCGCCAGCAGCGACAGGGTTCAGCCGTCTAATGAAAAACTGTTTTTT
>NA|TRBV6-5|TRBJ1-1|NA
CASSYSSSVKTEAFF
TGTGCCAGCAGTTACTCTTCGTCGGTCAAGACTGAAGCTTTCTTT
>once|TRBV6-4|TRBJ1-1|TRBD1
CASSLDRFSKTEAFF
TGTGCCAGCAGCCTGGACAGGTTCAGTAAAACTGAAGCTTTCTTT
>NA|TRBV6-1|TRBJ2-5|TRBD1
CASSELGLPGQGFGETQYF
TGTGCCAGCAGTGAATTGGGACTACCGGGACAGGGGTTCGGGGAGACCCAGTACTTC
>NA|TRBV30|TRBJ1-1|NA
CAWSFVSEAFF
TGTGCCTGGAGTTTCGTATCTGAAGCTTTCTTT
>NA|TRBV5-1|TRBJ2-1|TRBD2
CASRRGGVDNEQFF
TGCGCCAGCAGACGGGGGGGCGTCGACAATGAGCAGTTCTTC
>once|TRBV5-6|TRBJ2-5|NA
CASSWLEGRETQYF
TGTGCCAGCAGCTGGCTAGAGGGGAGGGAGACCCAGTACTTC
>NA|TRBV5-1|TRBJ1-1|NA
CASSPAVLGPPEAFF
TGCGCCAGCAGCCCTGCAGTGCTGGGGCCCCCTGAAGCTTTCTTT
>NA|TRBV7-2|TRBJ1-2|NA
CASSFDIAIYGYTF
TGTGCCAGCAGCTTTGATATAGCCATCTATGGCTACACCTTC
>NA|TRBV6-4|TRBJ1-2|NA
CASSDFLRGYGYTF
TGTGCCAGCAGTGACTTCCTCAGGGGATATGGCTACACCTTC
>NA|TRBV27|TRBJ1-1|TRBD1
CASSTTGRNTEAFF
TGTGCCAGCAGTACGACAGGGAGGAACACTGAAGCTTTCTTT
>NA|TRBV11-3|TRBJ1-1|TRBD1
CASSPRTGGTEAFF
TGTGCCAGCAGCCCAAGGACAGGGGGAACTGAAGCTTTCTTT
>NA|TRBV5-1|TRBJ2-5|NA
CASSLEWRGQETQYF
TGCGCCAGCAGCTTGGAATGGCGGGGCCAAGAGACCCAGTACTTC
>once|TRBV3-1/TRBV3-2|TRBJ2-5|NA
CASSHHGQLETQYF
TGTGCCAGCAGCCACCACGGACAGTTAGAGACCCAGTACTTC
>NA|TRBV7-2|TRBJ1-1|NA
CASSHTGRAEAFF
TGTGCCAGCAGCCACACCGGCCGGGCTGAAGCTTTCTTT
>NA|TRBV2|TRBJ1-2|TRBD1
CASRGQGIFYGYTF
TGTGCCAGCCGCGGACAGGGTATTTTCTATGGCTACACCTTC
>NA|TRBV6-6|TRBJ1-1|NA
CASYTRGTEAFF
TGTGCCAGCTATACACGGGGAACTGAAGCTTTCTTT
>once|TRBV18|TRBJ1-1|NA
CASSPNVRGKGVNTEAFF
TGTGCCAGCTCACCGAATGTAAGGGGAAAGGGGGTGAACACTGAAGCTTTCTTT
>NA|TRBV6-1|TRBJ1-2|NA
CASSEAGVTNYGYTF
TGTGCCAGCAGTGAAGCCGGGGTTACTAACTATGGCTACACCTTC
>NA|TRBV27|TRBJ1-3|TRBD1
CASSFRQGSGNTIYF
TGTGCCAGCAGTTTTAGACAGGGCTCTGGAAACACCATATATTTT
>NA|TRBV3-1/TRBV3-2|TRBJ2-3|TRBD2
CASSPHSPGLASDTQYF
TGTGCCAGCAGCCCTCACTCCCCGGGACTAGCCTCAGATACGCAGTATTTT
>few|TRBV6-6|TRBJ2-1|NA
CASSPGHQSSYNEQFF
TGTGCCAGCAGCCCCGGACACCAAAGCTCCTACAATGAGCAGTTCTTC
>few|TRBV2|TRBJ2-1|NA
CASRRLSNEQFF
TGTGCCAGCAGACGCCTTAGCAATGAGCAGTTCTTC
>NA|TRBV5-4|TRBJ2-5|NA
CASSVDSVGTQYF
TGTGCCAGCAGCGTGGACAGTGTGGGGACCCAGTACTTC
>once|TRBV18|TRBJ2-3|TRBD1
CASSPTPPGRGRTDTQYF
TGTGCCAGCTCACCCACCCCCCCGGGCAGGGGGCGGACAGATACGCAGTATTTT
>NA|TRBV29-1|TRBJ1-1|NA
CSVDHRGGKGAEAFF
TGCAGCGTCGACCATAGGGGGGGGAAAGGGGCTGAAGCTTTCTTT
>NA|TRBV5-4|TRBJ1-5|NA
CASSLDRNQPQHF
TGTGCCAGCAGCTTGGATAGAAATCAGCCCCAGCATTTT
>NA|TRBV2|TRBJ2-5|TRBD2
CASSWTSGETQYF
TGTGCCAGCAGTTGGACTAGCGGGGAGACCCAGTACTTC
>NA|TRBV2|TRBJ1-5|TRBD1
CASSAGTGGQPQHF
TGTGCCAGCAGTGCGGGGACAGGGGGACAGCCCCAGCATTTT
>NA|TRBV15|TRBJ1-3|NA
CATSRSLAGTGNTIYF
TGTGCCACCAGCAGATCCCTGGCGGGGACTGGAAACACCATATATTTT
>NA|TRBV12-3/TRBV12-4|TRBJ2-2|TRBD1
CAIRDRNTGELFF
TGTGCCATACGGGACAGGAACACCGGGGAGCTGTTTTTT
>once|TRBV27|TRBJ2-1|NA
CASNNGGVYNEQFF
TGTGCCAGCAACAATGGCGGGGTCTACAATGAGCAGTTCTTC
>few|TRBV4-1|TRBJ2-7|NA
CASSPFRFGGTHEQYF
TGCGCCAGCAGCCCATTCCGATTCGGGGGAACCCACGAGCAGTACTTC
>NA|TRBV2|TRBJ2-1|TRBD1
CASSQTGDNEQFF
TGTGCCAGCAGTCAAACAGGGGACAATGAGCAGTTCTTC
>NA|TRBV9|TRBJ1-1|TRBD1
CASSEGTGLFTEAFF
TGTGCCAGCAGCGAGGGGACAGGGCTTTTTACTGAAGCTTTCTTT
>NA|TRBV13|TRBJ1-2|NA
CASRRLGYAHYGYTF
TGTGCCAGCAGACGACTTGGGTACGCTCACTATGGCTACACCTTC
>medium-sized|TRBV16|TRBJ1-2|NA
CASSQSITGNGYTF
TGTGCCAGCAGCCAATCGATAACGGGGAATGGCTACACCTTC
>once|TRBV5-4|TRBJ2-2|NA
CASSFGTTNTGELFF
TGTGCCAGCAGCTTCGGGACAACGAACACCGGGGAGCTGTTTTTT
>NA|TRBV19|TRBJ2-7|TRBD1
CASSLSGTGTGTLEQYF
TGTGCCAGTAGTTTGAGCGGGACCGGGACAGGGACTTTAGAGCAGTACTTC
>once|TRBV7-9|TRBJ2-1|TRBD1
CASSFDRGDEQFF
TGTGCCAGCAGCTTCGACAGGGGCGATGAGCAGTTCTTC
>NA|TRBV5-5|TRBJ2-2|TRBD2
CASRSTSGGINTGELFF
TGTGCCAGCAGATCGACTAGCGGGGGAATAAACACCGGGGAGCTGTTTTTT
>many|TRBV11-2|TRBJ1-1|NA
CASSQGNTEAFF
TGTGCCAGCAGCCAGGGGAACACTGAAGCTTTCTTT
>NA|TRBV7-3|TRBJ2-6|NA
CASSSPGVGANVLTF
TGTGCCAGCAGCTCCCCCGGGGTCGGGGCCAACGTCCTGACTTTC
>NA|TRBV5-4|TRBJ2-3|TRBD2
CASSSRLAGGGADTQYF
TGTGCCAGCAGCTCCCGACTAGCGGGGGGAGGGGCAGATACGCAGTATTTT
>few|TRBV19|TRBJ1-1|NA
CASSIDREAFF
TGTGCCAGTAGTATAGACAGGGAAGCTTTCTTT